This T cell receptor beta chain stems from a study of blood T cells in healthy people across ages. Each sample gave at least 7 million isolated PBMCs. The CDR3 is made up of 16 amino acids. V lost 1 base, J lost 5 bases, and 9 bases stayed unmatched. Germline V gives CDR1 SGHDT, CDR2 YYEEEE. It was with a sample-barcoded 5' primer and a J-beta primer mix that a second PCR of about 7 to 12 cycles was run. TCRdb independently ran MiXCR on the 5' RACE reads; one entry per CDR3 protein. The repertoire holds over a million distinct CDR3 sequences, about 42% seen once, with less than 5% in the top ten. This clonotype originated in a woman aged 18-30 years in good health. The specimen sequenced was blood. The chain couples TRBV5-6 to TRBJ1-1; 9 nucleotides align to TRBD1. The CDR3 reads CASSLWTGAGETEAFF. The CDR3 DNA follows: TGTGCCAGCAGCTTGTGGACAGGGGCCGGGGAAACTGAAGCTTTCTTT.